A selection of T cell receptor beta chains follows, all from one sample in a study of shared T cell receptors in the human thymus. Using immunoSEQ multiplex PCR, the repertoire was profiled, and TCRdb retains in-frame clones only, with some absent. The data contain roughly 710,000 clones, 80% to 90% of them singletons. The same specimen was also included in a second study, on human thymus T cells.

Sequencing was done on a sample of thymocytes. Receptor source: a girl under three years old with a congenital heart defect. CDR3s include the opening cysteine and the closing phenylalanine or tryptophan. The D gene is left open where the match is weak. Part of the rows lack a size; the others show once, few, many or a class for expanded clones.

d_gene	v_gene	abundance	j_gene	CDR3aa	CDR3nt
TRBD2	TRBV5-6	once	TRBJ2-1	CASSLALAGGQNNEQFF	TGTGCCAGCAGCTTGGCCCTAGCGGGGGGCCAGAACAATGAGCAGTTCTTC
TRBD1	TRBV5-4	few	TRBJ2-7	CASSLESDGTGSSYEQYF	TGTGCCAGCAGCTTGGAGTCGGACGGGACAGGGAGCTCCTACGAGCAGTACTTC
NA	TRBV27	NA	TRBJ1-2	CASRLQTGRSYGYTF	TGTGCCAGCAGATTACAAACAGGGCGCTCGTATGGCTACACCTTC
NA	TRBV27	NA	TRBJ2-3	CASSLTPAEGGADTQYF	TGTGCCAGCAGTTTAACCCCTGCGGAGGGGGGGGCAGATACGCAGTATTTT
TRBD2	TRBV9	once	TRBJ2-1	CASSDSRAGGGEFSSYNEQFF	TGTGCCAGCAGCGATAGTAGAGCGGGGGGGGGAGAATTCAGCTCCTACAATGAGCAGTTCTTC
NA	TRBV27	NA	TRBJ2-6	CASSSRTIQGSGANVLTF	TGTGCCAGCAGTTCCCGGACAATCCAGGGATCTGGGGCCAACGTCCTGACTTTC
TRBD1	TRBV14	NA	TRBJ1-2	CASSQGGQGTSGTGYTF	TGTGCCAGCAGCCAGGGGGGACAGGGGACCTCCGGCACGGGCTACACCTTC
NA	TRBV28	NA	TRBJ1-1	CASRSPRVAENTEAFF	TGTGCCAGCAGGTCTCCCAGGGTTGCGGAGAACACTGAAGCTTTCTTT
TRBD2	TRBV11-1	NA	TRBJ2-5	CASSLGGGIGETQYF	TGTGCCAGCAGCTTAGGCGGGGGGATCGGGGAGACCCAGTACTTC
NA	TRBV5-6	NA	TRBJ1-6	CASMLRDTSNSPLHF	TGTGCCAGCATGCTCCGGGACACTTCTAATTCACCCCTCCACTTT
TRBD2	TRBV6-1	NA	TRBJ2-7	CASSEHGGEEAEQYF	TGTGCCAGCAGTGAACACGGGGGGGAAGAGGCCGAGCAGTACTTC
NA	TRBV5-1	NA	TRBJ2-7	CASSRTASSYEQYF	TGCGCCAGCAGCAGGACAGCTAGCTCCTACGAGCAGTACTTC
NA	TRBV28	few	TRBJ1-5	CASRRVGRGSNQPQHF	TGTGCCAGCAGACGGGTCGGCAGGGGAAGCAATCAGCCCCAGCATTTT
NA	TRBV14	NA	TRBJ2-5	CASSFRVLPETQYF	TGTGCCAGCAGCTTCCGGGTCTTGCCAGAGACCCAGTACTTC
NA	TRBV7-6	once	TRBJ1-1	CASSLAIRGAFSEAFF	TGTGCCAGCAGCTTAGCTATCCGGGGGGCGTTCTCTGAAGCTTTCTTT
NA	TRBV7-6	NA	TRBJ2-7	CASSFLAAQSYEQYF	TGTGCCAGCAGCTTCTTAGCAGCGCAGTCCTACGAGCAGTACTTC
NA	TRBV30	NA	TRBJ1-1	CAWHPHGGEDTEAFF	TGTGCCTGGCATCCCCATGGGGGGGAGGACACTGAAGCTTTCTTT
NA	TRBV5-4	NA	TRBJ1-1	CASSFPGTTNTEAFF	TGTGCCAGCAGCTTCCCCGGGACTACGAACACTGAAGCTTTCTTT
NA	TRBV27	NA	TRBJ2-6	CASSFPGANVLTF	TGTGCCAGCAGTTTTCCGGGGGCCAACGTCCTGACTTTC
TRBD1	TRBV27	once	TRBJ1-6	CASLPTGDSSPLHF	TGTGCCAGCCTTCCGACAGGGGATAGTTCCCCCCTCCACTTT